This T cell receptor (beta chain) was captured in a study of cytomegalovirus exposure and HLA in healthy donors. Whole-study context: From 150 million to 200 million T cells, an earlier analysis saw approximately 110 million unique TCR beta sequences. Findings and caveats of the study: HLA allele associations emerged for under 20,000 TCR beta sequences in a later analysis, at 0.05 false discovery rate. Segments of the TCR beta V type were, in most cases, productive about 90% or about 30% of the time in an earlier analysis.

V was pared by 3 bases and J by 9 bases, with 7 bases of the junction left unmatched. CDR1 is SGHRS, CDR2 YFSETQ, per germline. The CDR3 contains 16 residues. 60 Vbeta and 13 Jbeta primers were used in PCR. The method was immunoSEQ multiplex PCR; TCRdb's version includes in-frame clones alone and lacks a portion of them. The table includes about 160,000 clones, more than 65% detected once. Details on this clone: The antigen is not known.

This clonotype was obtained from a man aged 25-40 years in good health and CMV-seronegative. The rearrangement uses TRBV5-1 and TRBJ2-1; 15 positions match TRBD2. Sequencing was carried out using PBMCs. CDR3 amino acids: CASSWTSGRAESEQFF. The CDR3 DNA sequence: TGCGCCAGCAGCTGGACTAGCGGGAGGGCCGAAAGTGAGCAGTTCTTC.